The TCR beta chain described here comes from a study of PD-1 blockade in classical Hodgkin lymphoma. There was relapse after autologous stem cell transplantation in every patient, and there was variation in brentuximab vedotin exposure. Study-wide results and caveats: For complete responders, baseline diversity was comparable to that of newly diagnosed patients.

Worth noting for this clone: Antigen unknown.

Per the germline V gene, CDR1 is WSHSY and CDR2 is SAAADI. The CDR3 is 12 amino acids. Trimming stripped 6 bases from V and 4 bases from J, with 9 bases between. Sequencing was performed with immunoSEQ multiplex PCR; in TCRdb, only in-frame clones are kept and a portion is missing. The profile shows tens of thousands of clones, approximately 81% of them singletons. This chain joins TRBV10-2 and TRBJ2-5; tentative D call: TRBD1 (6 bases). This clonotype was obtained from a human donor with classical Hodgkin lymphoma. The specimen comprised peripheral blood mononuclear cells (PBMCs), sampled at baseline. CDR3 DNA sequence: TGCGCCAGCAGGCAGGGGACAGAGACCCAGTACTTC. This translates into CASRQGTETQYF.